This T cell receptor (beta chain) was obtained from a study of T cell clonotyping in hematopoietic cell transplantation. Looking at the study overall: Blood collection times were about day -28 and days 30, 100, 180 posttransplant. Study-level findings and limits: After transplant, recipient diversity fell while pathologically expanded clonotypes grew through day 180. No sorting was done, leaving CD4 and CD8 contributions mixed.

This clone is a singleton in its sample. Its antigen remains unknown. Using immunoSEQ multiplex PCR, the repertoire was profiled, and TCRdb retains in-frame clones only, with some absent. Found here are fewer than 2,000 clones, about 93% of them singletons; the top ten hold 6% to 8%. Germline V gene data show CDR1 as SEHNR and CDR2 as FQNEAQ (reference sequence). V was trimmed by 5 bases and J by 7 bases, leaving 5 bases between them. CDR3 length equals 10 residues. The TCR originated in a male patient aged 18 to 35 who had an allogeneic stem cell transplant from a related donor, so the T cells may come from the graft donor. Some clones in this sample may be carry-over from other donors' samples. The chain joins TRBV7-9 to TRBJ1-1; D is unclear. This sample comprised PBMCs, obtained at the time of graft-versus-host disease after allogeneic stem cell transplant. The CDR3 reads CASSRLEAFF. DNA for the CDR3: TGTGCCAGCAGCCGCCTTGAAGCTTTCTTT.